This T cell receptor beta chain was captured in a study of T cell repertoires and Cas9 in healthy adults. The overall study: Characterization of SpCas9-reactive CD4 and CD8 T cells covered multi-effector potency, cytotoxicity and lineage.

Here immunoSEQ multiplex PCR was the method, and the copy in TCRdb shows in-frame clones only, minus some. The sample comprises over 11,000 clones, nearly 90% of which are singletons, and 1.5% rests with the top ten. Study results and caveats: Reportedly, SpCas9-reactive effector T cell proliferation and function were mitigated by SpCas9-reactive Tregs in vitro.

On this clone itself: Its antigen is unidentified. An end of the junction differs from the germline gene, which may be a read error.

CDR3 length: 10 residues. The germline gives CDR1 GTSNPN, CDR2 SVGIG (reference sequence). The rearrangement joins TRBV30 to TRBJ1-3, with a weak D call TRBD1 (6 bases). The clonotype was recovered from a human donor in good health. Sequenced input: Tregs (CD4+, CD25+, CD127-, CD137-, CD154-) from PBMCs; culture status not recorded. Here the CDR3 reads CAWGRGGINF. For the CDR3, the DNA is TGTGCCTGGGGTAGAGGGGGTATTAATTTT.